What follows describes a single T cell receptor beta chain. These data belong to a study of blood T cell repertoires in COVID-19. Living in roughly 23 US areas, the participants were between 18 and 89 years of age. Participant reports of clinical history set cohort assignment. TCRdb's copy holds only in-frame clones and misses some; the assay was immunoSEQ multiplex PCR. The table has about 500,000 clones, approximately 86% seen once. The germline gives CDR1 LGHDT, CDR2 YNNKEL (reference sequence). The CDR3 sequence is 15 residues long. Trimming took off 4 bases at V and 7 bases at J, with 14 bases between the two ends.

This rearrangement joins TRBV3-1 (or the pseudogene TRBV3-2) to TRBJ1-6; a weak D match, TRBD1 (6 bases). This TCR was sampled from a woman aged 18-29 years who had recovered from COVID-19. Input material: PBMCs or T cells enriched from blood (not recorded which). The CDR3 spells CASSLLDRPNSPLHF. DNA for the CDR3: TGTGCCAGCAGCCTCCTAGACAGGCCGAATTCACCCCTCCACTTT.